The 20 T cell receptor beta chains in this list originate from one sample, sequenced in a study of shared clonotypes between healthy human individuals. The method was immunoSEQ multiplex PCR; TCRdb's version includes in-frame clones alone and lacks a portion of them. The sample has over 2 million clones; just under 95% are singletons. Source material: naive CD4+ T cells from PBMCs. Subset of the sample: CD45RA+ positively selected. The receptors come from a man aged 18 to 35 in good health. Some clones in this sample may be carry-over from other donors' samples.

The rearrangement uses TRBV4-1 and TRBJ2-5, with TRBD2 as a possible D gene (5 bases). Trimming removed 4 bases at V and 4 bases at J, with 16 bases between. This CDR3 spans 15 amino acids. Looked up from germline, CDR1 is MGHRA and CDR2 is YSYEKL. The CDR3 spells CASSPRALALETQYF. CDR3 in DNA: TGCGCCAGCAGCCCAAGGGCGCTAGCTTTAGAGACCCAGTACTTC.

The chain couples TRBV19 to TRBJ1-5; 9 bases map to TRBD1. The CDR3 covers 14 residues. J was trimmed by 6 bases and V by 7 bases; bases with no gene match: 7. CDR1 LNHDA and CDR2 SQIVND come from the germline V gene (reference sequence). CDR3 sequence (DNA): TGTGCCAGTAAGATAGGACAGGGGTCTCAGCCCCAGCATTTT. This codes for CASKIGQGSQPQHF. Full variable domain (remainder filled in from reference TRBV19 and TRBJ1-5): DGGITQSPKYLFRKEGQNVTLSCEQNLNHDAMYWYRQDPGQGLRLIYYSQIVNDFQKGDIAEGYSVSREKKESFPLTVTSAQKNPTAFYLCASKIGQGSQPQHFGDGTRLSIL.

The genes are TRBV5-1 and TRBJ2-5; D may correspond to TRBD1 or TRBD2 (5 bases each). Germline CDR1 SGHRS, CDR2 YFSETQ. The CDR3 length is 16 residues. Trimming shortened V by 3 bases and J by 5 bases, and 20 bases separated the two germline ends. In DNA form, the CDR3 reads TGCGCCAGCAGCTCCCGGGGCGGGCGAGGTGTGGAGACCCAGTACTTC. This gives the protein CASSSRGGRGVETQYF.

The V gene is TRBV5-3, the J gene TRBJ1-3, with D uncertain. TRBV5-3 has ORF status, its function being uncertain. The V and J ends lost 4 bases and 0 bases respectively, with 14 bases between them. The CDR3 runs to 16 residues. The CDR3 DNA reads TGTGCCAGAAGCGGACCAGGACGGTTCTCTGGAAACACCATATATTTT. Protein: CARSGPGRFSGNTIYF.

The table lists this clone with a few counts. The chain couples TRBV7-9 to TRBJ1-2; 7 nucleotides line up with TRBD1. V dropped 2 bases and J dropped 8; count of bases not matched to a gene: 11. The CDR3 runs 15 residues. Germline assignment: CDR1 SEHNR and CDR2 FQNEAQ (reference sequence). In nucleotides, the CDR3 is TGTGCCAGCAGCTTAACGGGGACAGCCGCTGTGGGCTACACCTTC. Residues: CASSLTGTAAVGYTF.

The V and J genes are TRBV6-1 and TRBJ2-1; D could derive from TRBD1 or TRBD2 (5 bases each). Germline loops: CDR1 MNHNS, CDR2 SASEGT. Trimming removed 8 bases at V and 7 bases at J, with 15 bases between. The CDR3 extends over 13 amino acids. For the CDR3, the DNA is TGTGCCAGCCGGGGCAGTCTTGAAAATGAGCAGTTCTTC. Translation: CASRGSLENEQFF.

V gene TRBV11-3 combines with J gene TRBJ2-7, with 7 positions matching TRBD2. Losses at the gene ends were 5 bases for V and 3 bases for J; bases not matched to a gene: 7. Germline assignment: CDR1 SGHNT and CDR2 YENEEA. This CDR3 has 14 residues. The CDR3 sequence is CASSSTSDGYEQYF. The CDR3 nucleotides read TGTGCCAGCAGCAGTACTAGCGACGGCTACGAGCAGTACTTC.

CDR3 loop: CATSRDFLAGERNEQFF. CDR3 bases: TGTGCCACCAGCAGAGATTTTTTAGCGGGAGAGAGGAATGAGCAGTTCTTC. This chain uses TRBV15 with TRBJ2-1; TRBD2 matches at 9 bases. CDR3 length: 17 residues. J was trimmed by 7 bases and V by 0 bases; bases with no gene match: 10. Germline V gene lookup returns CDR1 LNHNV and CDR2 YYDKDF (reference sequence).

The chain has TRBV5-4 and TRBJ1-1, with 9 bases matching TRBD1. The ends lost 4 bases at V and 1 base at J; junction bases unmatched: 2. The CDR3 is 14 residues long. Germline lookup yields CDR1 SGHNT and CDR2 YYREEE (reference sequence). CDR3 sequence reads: CASSKGQGNTEAFF. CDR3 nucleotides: TGTGCCAGCAGCAAGGGACAGGGGAACACTGAAGCTTTCTTT.

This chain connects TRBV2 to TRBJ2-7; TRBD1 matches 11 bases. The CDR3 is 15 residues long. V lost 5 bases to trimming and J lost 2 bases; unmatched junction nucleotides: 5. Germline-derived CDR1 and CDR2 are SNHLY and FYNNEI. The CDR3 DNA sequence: TGTGCCAGCAGTCTTACGGGACAGGGGGCCTACGAGCAGTACTTC. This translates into CASSLTGQGAYEQYF.

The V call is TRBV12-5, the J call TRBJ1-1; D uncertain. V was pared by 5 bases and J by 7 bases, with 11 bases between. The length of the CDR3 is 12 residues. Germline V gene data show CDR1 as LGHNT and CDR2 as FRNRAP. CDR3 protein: CASGMKVNEAFF. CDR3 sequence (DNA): TGTGCTAGTGGTATGAAGGTGAATGAAGCTTTCTTT. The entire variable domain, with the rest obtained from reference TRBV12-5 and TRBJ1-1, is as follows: DARVTQTPRHKVTEMGQEVTMRCQPILGHNTVFWYRQTMMQGLELLAYFRNRAPLDDSGMPKDRFSAEMPDATLATLKIQPSEPRDSAVYFCASGMKVNEAFFGQGTRLTVV.

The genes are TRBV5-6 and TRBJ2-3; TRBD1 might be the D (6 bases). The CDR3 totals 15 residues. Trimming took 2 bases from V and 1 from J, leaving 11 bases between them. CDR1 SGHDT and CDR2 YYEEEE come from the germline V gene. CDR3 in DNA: TGTGCCAGCAGCTTAGGCAGGGGAGGCACAGATACGCAGTATTTT. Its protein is CASSLGRGGTDTQYF.

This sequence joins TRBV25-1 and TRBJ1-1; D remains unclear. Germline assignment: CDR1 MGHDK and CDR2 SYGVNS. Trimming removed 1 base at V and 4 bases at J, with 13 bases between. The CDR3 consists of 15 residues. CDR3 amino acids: CASSESGRIFTEAFF. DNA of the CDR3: TGTGCCAGCAGTGAATCCGGCAGGATATTCACTGAAGCTTTCTTT. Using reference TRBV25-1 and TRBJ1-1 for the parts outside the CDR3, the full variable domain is EADIYQTPRYLVIGTGKKITLECSQTMGHDKMYWYQQDPGMELHLIHYSYGVNSTEKGDLSSESTVSRIRTEHFPLTLESARPSHTSQYLCASSESGRIFTEAFFGQGTRLTVV.

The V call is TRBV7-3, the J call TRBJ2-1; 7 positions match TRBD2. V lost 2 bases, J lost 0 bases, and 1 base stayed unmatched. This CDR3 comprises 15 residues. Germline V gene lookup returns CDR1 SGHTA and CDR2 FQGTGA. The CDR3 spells CASSLQRDSYNEQFF. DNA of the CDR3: TGTGCCAGCAGCTTACAGCGGGACTCCTACAATGAGCAGTTCTTC.

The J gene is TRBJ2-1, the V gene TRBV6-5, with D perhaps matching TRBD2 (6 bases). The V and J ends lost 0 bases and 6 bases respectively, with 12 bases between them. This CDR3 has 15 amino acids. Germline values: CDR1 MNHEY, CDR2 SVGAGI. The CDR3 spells CASSYSYEGLNEQFF. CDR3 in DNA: TGTGCCAGCAGTTACTCCTACGAGGGACTCAATGAGCAGTTCTTC.

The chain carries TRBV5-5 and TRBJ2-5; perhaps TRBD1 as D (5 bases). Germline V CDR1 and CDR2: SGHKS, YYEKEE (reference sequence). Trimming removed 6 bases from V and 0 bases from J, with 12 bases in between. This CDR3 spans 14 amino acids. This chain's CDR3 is CASTLGVYQETQYF. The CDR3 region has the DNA TGTGCCAGCACCCTAGGGGTGTACCAAGAGACCCAGTACTTC.

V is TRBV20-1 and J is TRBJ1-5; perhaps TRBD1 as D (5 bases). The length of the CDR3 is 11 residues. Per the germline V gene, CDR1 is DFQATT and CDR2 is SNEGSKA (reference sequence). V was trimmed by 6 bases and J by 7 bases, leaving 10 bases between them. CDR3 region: CSAKRGQPQHF. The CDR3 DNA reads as TGCAGTGCCAAACGGGGGCAGCCCCAGCATTTT.

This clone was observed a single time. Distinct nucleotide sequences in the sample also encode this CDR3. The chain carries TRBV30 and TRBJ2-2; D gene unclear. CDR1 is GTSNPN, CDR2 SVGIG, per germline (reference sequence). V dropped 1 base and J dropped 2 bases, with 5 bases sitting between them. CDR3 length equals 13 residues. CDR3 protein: CAWSGTNTGELFF. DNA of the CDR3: TGTGCCTGGAGTGGCACTAACACCGGGGAGCTGTTTTTT.

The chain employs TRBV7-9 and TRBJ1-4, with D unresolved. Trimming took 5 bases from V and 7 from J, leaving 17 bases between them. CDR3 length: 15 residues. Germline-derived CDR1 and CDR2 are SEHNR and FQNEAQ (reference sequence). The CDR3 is CASSPELRLGEKLFF. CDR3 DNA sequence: TGTGCCAGCAGCCCAGAACTCCGACTGGGTGAAAAACTGTTTTTT.

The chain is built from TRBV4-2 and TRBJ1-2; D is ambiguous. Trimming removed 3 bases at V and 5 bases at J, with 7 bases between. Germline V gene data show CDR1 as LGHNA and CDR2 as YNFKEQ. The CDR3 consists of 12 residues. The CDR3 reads CASSHEDYGYTF. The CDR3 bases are TGTGCCAGCAGCCATGAGGATTATGGCTACACCTTC.